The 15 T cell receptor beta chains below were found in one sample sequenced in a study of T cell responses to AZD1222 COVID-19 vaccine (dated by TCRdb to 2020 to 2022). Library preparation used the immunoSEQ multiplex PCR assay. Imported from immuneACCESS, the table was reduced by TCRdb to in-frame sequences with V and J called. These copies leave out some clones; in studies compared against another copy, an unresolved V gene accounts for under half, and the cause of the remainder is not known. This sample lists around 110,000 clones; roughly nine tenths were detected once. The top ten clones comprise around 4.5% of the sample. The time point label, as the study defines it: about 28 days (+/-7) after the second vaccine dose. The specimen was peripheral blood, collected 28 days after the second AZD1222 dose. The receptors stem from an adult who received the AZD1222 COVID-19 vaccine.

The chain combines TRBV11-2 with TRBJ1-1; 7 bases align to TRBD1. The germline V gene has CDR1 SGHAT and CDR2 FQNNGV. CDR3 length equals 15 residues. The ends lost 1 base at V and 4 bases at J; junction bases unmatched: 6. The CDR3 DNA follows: TGTGCCAGCAGCTTAGCAGACAGGGTGGGCACTGAAGCTTTCTTT. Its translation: CASSLADRVGTEAFF.

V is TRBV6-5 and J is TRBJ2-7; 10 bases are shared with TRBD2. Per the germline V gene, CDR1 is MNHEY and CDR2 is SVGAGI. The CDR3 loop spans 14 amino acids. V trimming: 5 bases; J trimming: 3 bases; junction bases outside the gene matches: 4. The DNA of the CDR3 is TGTGCCAGCAGTAGCCAGCGGGGGGGCTACGAGCAGTACTTC. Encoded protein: CASSSQRGGYEQYF.

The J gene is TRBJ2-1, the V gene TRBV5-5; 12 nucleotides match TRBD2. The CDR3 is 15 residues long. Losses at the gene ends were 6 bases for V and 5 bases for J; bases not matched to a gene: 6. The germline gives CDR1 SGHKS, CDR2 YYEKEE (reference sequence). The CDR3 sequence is CASTILAGGNNEQFF. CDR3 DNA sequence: TGTGCCAGCACCATACTAGCGGGGGGAAACAATGAGCAGTTCTTC.

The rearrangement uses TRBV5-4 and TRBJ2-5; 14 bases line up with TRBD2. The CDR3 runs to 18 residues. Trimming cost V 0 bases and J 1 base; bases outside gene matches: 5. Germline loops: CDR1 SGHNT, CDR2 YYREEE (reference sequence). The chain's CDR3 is CASSLGLAGGPPQETQYF. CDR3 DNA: TGTGCCAGCAGCTTGGGACTAGCGGGGGGGCCCCCCCAAGAGACCCAGTACTTC.

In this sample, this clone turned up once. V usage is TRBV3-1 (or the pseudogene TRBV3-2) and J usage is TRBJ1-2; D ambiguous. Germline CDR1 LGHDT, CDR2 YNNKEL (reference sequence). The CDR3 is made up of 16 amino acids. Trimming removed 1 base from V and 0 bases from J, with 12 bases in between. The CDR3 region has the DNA TGTGCCAGCAGCCAAGGACTAAGGCGAACTAACTATGGCTACACCTTC. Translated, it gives CASSQGLRRTNYGYTF.

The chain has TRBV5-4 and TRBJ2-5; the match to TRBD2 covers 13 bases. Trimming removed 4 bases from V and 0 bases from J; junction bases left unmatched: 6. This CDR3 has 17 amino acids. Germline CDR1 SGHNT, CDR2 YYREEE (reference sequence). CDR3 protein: CASSLRLAGGNQETQYF. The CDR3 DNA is TGTGCCAGCAGCCTGCGACTAGCGGGGGGTAACCAAGAGACCCAGTACTTC. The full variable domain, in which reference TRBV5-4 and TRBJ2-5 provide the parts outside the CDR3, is ETGVTQSPTHLIKTRGQQVTLRCSSQSGHNTVSWYQQALGQGPQFIFQYYREEENGRGNFPPRFSGLQFPNYSSELNVNALELDDSALYLCASSLRLAGGNQETQYFGPGTRLLVL.

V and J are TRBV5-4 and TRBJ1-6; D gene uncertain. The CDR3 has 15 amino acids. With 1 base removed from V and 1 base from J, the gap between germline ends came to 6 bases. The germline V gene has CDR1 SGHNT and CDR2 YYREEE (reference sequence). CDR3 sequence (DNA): TGTGCCAGCAGCTTGACAGTGTCCTATAATTCACCCCTCCACTTT. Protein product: CASSLTVSYNSPLHF.

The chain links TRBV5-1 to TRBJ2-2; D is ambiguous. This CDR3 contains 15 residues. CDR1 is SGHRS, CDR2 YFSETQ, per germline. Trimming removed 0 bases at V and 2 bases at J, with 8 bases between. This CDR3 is CASSLGAVNTGELFF. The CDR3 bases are TGCGCCAGCAGCTTGGGGGCCGTCAACACCGGGGAGCTGTTTTTT.

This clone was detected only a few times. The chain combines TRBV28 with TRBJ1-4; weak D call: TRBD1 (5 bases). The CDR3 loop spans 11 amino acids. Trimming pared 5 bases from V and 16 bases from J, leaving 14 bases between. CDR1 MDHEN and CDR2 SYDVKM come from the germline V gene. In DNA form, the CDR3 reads TGTGCCAGCAGTACCCCGGGACTGGCGTTTTTT. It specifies CASSTPGLAFF.

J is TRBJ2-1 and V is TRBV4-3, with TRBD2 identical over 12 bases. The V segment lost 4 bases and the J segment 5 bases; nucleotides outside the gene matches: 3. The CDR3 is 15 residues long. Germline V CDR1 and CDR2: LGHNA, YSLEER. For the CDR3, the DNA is TGCGCCAGCAGCCTCCTAGCGGGGGGGAACAATGAGCAGTTCTTC. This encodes CASSLLAGGNNEQFF.

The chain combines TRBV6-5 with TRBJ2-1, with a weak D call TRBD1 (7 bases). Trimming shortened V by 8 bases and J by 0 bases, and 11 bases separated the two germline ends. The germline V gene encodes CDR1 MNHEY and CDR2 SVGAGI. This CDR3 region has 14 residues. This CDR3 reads CASGRDSSYNEQFF. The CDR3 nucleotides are TGTGCCAGCGGGCGGGACAGCTCCTACAATGAGCAGTTCTTC.

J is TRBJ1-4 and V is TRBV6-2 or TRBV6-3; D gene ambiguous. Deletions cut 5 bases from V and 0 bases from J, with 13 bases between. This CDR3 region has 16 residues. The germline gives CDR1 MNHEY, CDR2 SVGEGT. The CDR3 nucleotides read TGTGCCAGCAGTCCCTCCAGTTCGGCAACTAATGAAAAACTGTTTTTT. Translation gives CASSPSSSATNEKLFF.

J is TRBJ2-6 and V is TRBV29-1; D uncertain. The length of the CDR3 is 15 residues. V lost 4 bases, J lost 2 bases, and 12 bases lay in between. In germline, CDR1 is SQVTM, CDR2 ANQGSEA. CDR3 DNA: TGCAGCGTTGGCAGGAGTGGAGCTGGGGCCAACGTCCTGACTTTC. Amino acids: CSVGRSGAGANVLTF. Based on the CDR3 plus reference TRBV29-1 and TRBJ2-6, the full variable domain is SAVISQKPSRDICQRGTSLTIQCQVDSQVTMMFWYRQQPGQSLTLIATANQGSEATYESGFVIDKFPISRPNLTFSTLTVSNMSPEDSSIYLCSVGRSGAGANVLTFGAGSRLTVL.

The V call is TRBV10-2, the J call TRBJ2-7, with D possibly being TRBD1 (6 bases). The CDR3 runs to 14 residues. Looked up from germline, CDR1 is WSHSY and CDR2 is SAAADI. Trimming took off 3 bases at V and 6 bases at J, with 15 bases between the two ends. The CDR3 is CASSEQGPTSEQYF. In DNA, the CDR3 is TGCGCCAGCAGTGAACAGGGCCCGACCTCCGAGCAGTACTTC.

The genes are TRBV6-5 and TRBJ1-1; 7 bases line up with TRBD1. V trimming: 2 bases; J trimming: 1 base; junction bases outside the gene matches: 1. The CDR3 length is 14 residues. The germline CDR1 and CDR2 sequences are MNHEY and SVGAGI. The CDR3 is CASSYRQGNTEAFF. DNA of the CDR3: TGTGCCAGCAGTTACAGACAGGGGAACACTGAAGCTTTCTTT.